Presented here are 23 T cell receptor beta chains from one specimen sequenced in a study of blood T cell repertoires in COVID-19. Clones were read by immunoSEQ multiplex PCR, and TCRdb kept only the in-frame ones, dropping some. This table holds roughly 72,000 clones, roughly 87% found once. The sequencing sample was made of peripheral blood. These receptors were obtained from a woman over 75 with acute or convalescent COVID-19.

CDR3 region: CASSWGVSYEQYF. CDR3 bases: TGTGCCAGCAGTTGGGGGGTCTCCTACGAGCAGTACTTC. This chain uses TRBV27 with TRBJ2-7, with D possibly matching TRBD2 (6 bases). Trimming stripped 4 bases from V and 0 bases from J, with 7 bases between. CDR1 and CDR2 (germline): MNHEY, SMNVEV (reference sequence). The CDR3 totals 13 residues.

The chain has TRBV10-1 and TRBJ2-5, with TRBD1 identical over 7 bases. The germline V gene has CDR1 WNHNN and CDR2 SYGVQD (reference sequence). This CDR3 comprises 15 residues. V shed 7 bases, J shed 2 bases, and the junction held 10 bases outside the gene matches. The CDR3 reads CASTGQAPAQETQYF. The CDR3 coding sequence is TGCGCCAGCACCGGACAGGCACCGGCACAAGAGACCCAGTACTTC.

The rearrangement joins TRBV6-1 to TRBJ1-5; D call uncertain. V was clipped by 1 base and J by 2 bases, with 6 bases between them. The CDR3 is made up of 14 amino acids. CDR1 is MNHNS, CDR2 SASEGT, per germline. CDR3 DNA: TGTGCCAGCAGTGAAGGCGGTGGCAATCAGCCCCAGCATTTT. Amino acid sequence: CASSEGGGNQPQHF.

This chain connects TRBV5-1 to TRBJ2-1; the match to TRBD2 covers 11 bases. Per the germline V gene, CDR1 is SGHRS and CDR2 is YFSETQ. V was pared by 4 bases and J by 5 bases, with 14 bases of the junction left unmatched. The CDR3 contains 18 residues. The CDR3 DNA sequence: TGCGCCAGCAGCATGGGACTAGCGGCCCAGGTTGTGAACAATGAGCAGTTCTTC. The encoded protein is CASSMGLAAQVVNNEQFF.

This chain uses TRBV3-1 (or the pseudogene TRBV3-2) with TRBJ2-7, with 11 bases fitting TRBD2. J gave up 3 bases and V 8 bases, and 6 bases lay outside the gene matches. Germline V CDR1 and CDR2: LGHDT, YNNKEL (reference sequence). The CDR3 totals 14 residues. The CDR3 sequence is CASRPTSGGYEQYF. The CDR3 bases are TGTGCCAGCCGTCCTACTAGCGGGGGCTACGAGCAGTACTTC.

The chain has TRBV29-1 and TRBJ2-5; the D gene is possibly TRBD2 (5 bases). This CDR3 has 12 amino acids. Germline V gene lookup returns CDR1 SQVTM and CDR2 ANQGSEA. Between the trimmed V and J ends, which lost 4 bases and 4 bases, there was a span of 10 bases. CDR3 region: CSVAASSETQYF. The CDR3 bases are TGCAGCGTTGCCGCTAGCTCAGAGACCCAGTACTTC.

This chain joins TRBV5-4 and TRBJ2-3; tentatively, D is TRBD2 (5 bases). There are 16 residues in the CDR3. V was pared by 0 bases and J by 6 bases, with 17 bases between. CDR1 is SGHNT, CDR2 YYREEE, per germline (reference sequence). CDR3 in DNA: TGTGCCAGCAGCTTGGGGCGCCCGGAGGTCGGGGATACGCAGTATTTT. This sequence encodes CASSLGRPEVGDTQYF.

The chain links TRBV7-9 to TRBJ2-2; 16 bases map to TRBD2. Germline CDR1 reads SEHNR; CDR2 reads FQNEAQ (reference sequence). The CDR3 is 18 residues long. Trimming at V came to 5 bases and at J to 0 bases, leaving 3 bases not matched to a gene. CDR3 amino acids: CASSDGTSGRANTGELFF. CDR3 bases: TGTGCCAGCAGCGATGGGACTAGCGGGAGGGCGAACACCGGGGAGCTGTTTTTT.

This clone is a singleton in its sample. The genes are TRBV19 and TRBJ2-1; 11 positions match TRBD2. The CDR3 loop spans 16 amino acids. With V trimmed by 5 bases and J by 7 bases, 10 bases remained unmatched. Germline V gene data show CDR1 as LNHDA and CDR2 as SQIVND (reference sequence). The chain's CDR3 is CASSETSGSSGNEQFF. CDR3 coding DNA: TGTGCCAGTAGTGAAACTAGCGGGAGTTCAGGGAATGAGCAGTTCTTC.

J is TRBJ1-1 and V is TRBV30; 7 nucleotides align to TRBD1. The CDR3 length is 15 residues. The junction had 11 bases not matched to a gene; V was cut back by 4 bases and J by 3 bases. The germline V gene encodes CDR1 GTSNPN and CDR2 SVGIG (reference sequence). CDR3 bases: TGTGCCTGGAAACCGAGACAGGGATATTACACTGAAGCTTTCTTT. Translation: CAWKPRQGYYTEAFF.

This chain joins TRBV6-1 and TRBJ2-1; 14 positions agree with TRBD2. CDR1 and CDR2 (germline): MNHNS, SASEGT. The V segment lost 4 bases and the J segment 9 bases; nucleotides outside the gene matches: 11. The CDR3 is 17 amino acids. The CDR3 DNA follows: TGTGCCAGCAGTGCCACCCCCGGGACTAGCGGGAGTCTTGAGCAGTTCTTC. Translating gives CASSATPGTSGSLEQFF.

This chain joins TRBV29-1 and TRBJ2-7; 9 bases match TRBD1. V lost 4 bases, J lost 6 bases, and 4 bases stayed unmatched. Germline CDR1 reads SQVTM; CDR2 reads ANQGSEA. The CDR3 consists of 12 residues. The CDR3 DNA reads TGCAGCGTTGCAGTACAGGGGGCCGAGCAGTACTTC. Translating gives CSVAVQGAEQYF.

In its sample, this clone was seen once. The gene calls are TRBV4-2 and TRBJ2-1; TRBD2 might be the D (6 bases). Germline V gives CDR1 LGHNA, CDR2 YNFKEQ. The CDR3 covers 16 residues. V shed 0 bases and J shed 3 bases, with 12 bases lying between them. The CDR3 coding sequence is TGTGCCAGCAGCCAAGAATCTAGCGCGATCTACAATGAGCAGTTCTTC. It codes for CASSQESSAIYNEQFF.

CDR3 amino acids: CASSFRGREAFF. In nucleotides, the CDR3 is TGTGCCAGCAGTTTCAGGGGTCGGGAAGCTTTCTTT. This chain connects TRBV27 to TRBJ1-1, with D perhaps TRBD1 (6 bases). In germline, CDR1 is MNHEY, CDR2 SMNVEV (reference sequence). V gave up 3 bases and J gave up 8 bases, with 10 bases separating them. The CDR3 contains 12 residues.

The chain is built from TRBV7-2 and TRBJ2-5; 12 bases agree with TRBD2. Unmatched junction bases numbered 5, after V lost 4 bases and J lost 2 bases. The CDR3 has 16 amino acids. The germline V gene encodes CDR1 SGHTA and CDR2 FQGNSA. This CDR3 is CASSSGLAGTQETQYF. DNA of the CDR3: TGTGCCAGCAGCTCGGGACTAGCGGGCACTCAAGAGACCCAGTACTTC.

V usage is TRBV10-1 and J usage is TRBJ2-3; 15 bases agree with TRBD2. CDR1 is WNHNN and CDR2 is SYGVQD in the germline V gene (reference sequence). J lost 0 bases, V lost 9 bases, and 7 bases had no gene match. The CDR3 consists of 17 residues. DNA of the CDR3: TGCGCCAGACCCCGGACTAGCGGGAGGGATAGCACAGATACGCAGTATTTT. It translates to CARPRTSGRDSTDTQYF.

This rearrangement joins TRBV28 to TRBJ2-1; D unclear. V gave up 3 bases and J gave up 2 bases, with 11 bases separating them. Germline V gene lookup returns CDR1 MDHEN and CDR2 SYDVKM. The CDR3 is 15 residues long. The CDR3 region is CASSFDNFPYNEQFF. Written as DNA, the CDR3 is TGTGCCAGCAGTTTTGATAACTTCCCCTACAATGAGCAGTTCTTC.

The rearrangement links TRBV19 to TRBJ1-1, with 7 bases matching TRBD1. Trimming took 6 bases from V and 1 from J; bases not matched to a gene: 5. The CDR3 is 14 amino acids. The germline V gene has CDR1 LNHDA and CDR2 SQIVND (reference sequence). CDR3 coding DNA: TGTGCCAGTAGACAACAGGGGCAGAACACTGAAGCTTTCTTT. Amino acids: CASRQQGQNTEAFF. Using reference TRBV19 and TRBJ1-1 for the parts outside the CDR3, the full variable domain is DGGITQSPKYLFRKEGQNVTLSCEQNLNHDAMYWYRQDPGQGLRLIYYSQIVNDFQKGDIAEGYSVSREKKESFPLTVTSAQKNPTAFYLCASRQQGQNTEAFFGQGTRLTVV.

The genes are TRBV7-2 and TRBJ1-2; 12 nucleotides align to TRBD1. Germline lookup yields CDR1 SGHTA and CDR2 FQGNSA. This CDR3 has 15 amino acids. Trimming took 7 bases from V and 8 from J; bases not matched to a gene: 11. Written as DNA, the CDR3 is TGTGCCAGCACCTCATGGGGGACAGGGGGCCAAGGCTACACCTTC. As protein: CASTSWGTGGQGYTF.

V and J are TRBV19 and TRBJ1-5; TRBD1 matches at 12 bases. Trimming at V came to 6 bases and at J to 6 bases, leaving 9 bases not matched to a gene. Per germline, CDR1 LNHDA and CDR2 SQIVND (reference sequence). The CDR3 extends over 16 amino acids. CDR3 amino acids: CASRNPGTGGGQPQHF. In DNA, the CDR3 is TGTGCCAGTAGAAACCCCGGGACAGGGGGCGGTCAGCCCCAGCATTTT.

The V and J genes are TRBV27 and TRBJ2-7; 10 bases line up with TRBD2. Trimming removed 2 bases from V and 4 bases from J; junction bases left unmatched: 2. This CDR3 has 14 amino acids. CDR1 is MNHEY and CDR2 is SMNVEV in the germline V gene (reference sequence). The CDR3 here is CASSLRTSGYEQYF. DNA of the CDR3: TGTGCCAGCAGTTTACGGACTAGCGGATACGAGCAGTACTTC.

V and J are TRBV5-1 and TRBJ2-5, with D possibly TRBD1 on 6 matching bases. The length of the CDR3 is 14 residues. The ends were cut back, 6 bases at V and 0 bases at J, with 12 bases in the middle. The germline gives CDR1 SGHRS, CDR2 YFSETQ. The CDR3 here is CASMVGQYQETQYF. The CDR3 coding sequence is TGCGCCAGCATGGTAGGACAGTACCAAGAGACCCAGTACTTC.

A single count supports this clone. The rearrangement links TRBV5-1 to TRBJ2-4; 12 bases agree with TRBD2. The CDR3 extends over 17 amino acids. V was pared by 4 bases and J by 6 bases, with 11 bases of the junction left unmatched. From germline, CDR1 is SGHRS and CDR2 YFSETQ. The chain's CDR3 is CASSHGLAGGPGNIQYF. CDR3 DNA: TGCGCCAGCAGCCATGGTCTAGCGGGAGGGCCGGGAAACATTCAGTACTTC.